Below are 21 T cell receptor beta chains sequenced from a single sample in a study of blood T cells in healthy people across ages. Primed by a sample-barcoded 5' primer and a J-beta primer mix, a second PCR proceeded for about 6 to 11 cycles. TCRdb called the 5' RACE reads again in MiXCR, with one record for every CDR3 protein. The sample holds about 590,000 distinct CDR3 sequences, less than 35% seen once. The sequenced material came from blood. The receptors stem from a woman of 80 years or more in good health.

The chain employs TRBV16 and TRBJ2-7; no clear D gene. Near its end, the DNA agrees better with TRBJ2-5, so the J call may be wrong. Per the germline V gene, CDR1 is KGHSY and CDR2 is FQNENV. This CDR3 comprises 14 residues. This CDR3 reads CASSQYVPGETQYF. The CDR3 region has the DNA TGTGCCAGCAGCCAATACGTCCCCGGAGAGACCCAGTACTTC.

This clonotype was seen more than once but under ten times. The chain combines TRBV3-1 with TRBJ1-1; 9 nucleotides match TRBD1. The CDR3 length is 14 residues. The germline CDR1 and CDR2 sequences are LGHDT and YNNKEL (reference sequence). The V segment lost 4 bases and the J segment 6 bases; nucleotides outside the gene matches: 6. The CDR3 nucleotides read TGTGCCAGCAGCCCGGGACAGGGAGGGTCTGAAGCTTTCTTT. Its translation is CASSPGQGGSEAFF.

This chain joins TRBV9 and TRBJ2-3; D possibly corresponds to TRBD2 (5 bases). V was pared by 3 bases and J by 3 bases, with 14 bases between. Germline CDR1 is SGDLS and CDR2 is YYNGEE. The CDR3 loop spans 15 amino acids. The CDR3 loop is CASSAISAPTDTQYF. DNA for the CDR3: TGTGCCAGCAGCGCCATTAGCGCCCCAACAGATACGCAGTATTTT. The entire variable domain, with the rest obtained from reference TRBV9 and TRBJ2-3, is as follows: DSGVTQTPKHLITATGQRVTLRCSPRSGDLSVYWYQQSLDQGLQFLIQYYNGEERAKGNILERFSAQQFPDLHSELNLSSLELGDSALYFCASSAISAPTDTQYFGPGTRLTVL.

This clonotype has a handful of counts. This sequence joins TRBV20-1 and TRBJ1-1; D possibly corresponds to TRBD1 (6 bases). In germline, CDR1 is DFQATT, CDR2 SNEGSKA (reference sequence). Trimming cost V 5 bases and J 3 bases, with 10 bases left between them. The CDR3 runs to 12 residues. The CDR3 nucleotides are TGCAGTGCTCCAAGGGGGGACACTGAAGCTTTCTTT. Amino acids: CSAPRGDTEAFF.

This clonotype came up many times. V is TRBV11-3 and J is TRBJ2-3; 9 nucleotides agree with TRBD2. The CDR3 spans 15 residues. V shed 4 bases, J shed 0 bases, and the junction held 2 bases outside the gene matches. From germline, CDR1 is SGHNT and CDR2 YENEEA. CDR3 in DNA: TGTGCCAGCAGCTACAGCGGGGGGAGCACAGATACGCAGTATTTT. Translation: CASSYSGGSTDTQYF.

At least ten counts were recorded for this clonotype. This chain uses TRBV7-2 with TRBJ2-7, with a possible D match to TRBD1 (5 bases). V lost 1 base and J 0 bases, leaving 10 bases between the germline ends. The CDR3 extends over 15 amino acids. Germline loops: CDR1 SGHTA, CDR2 FQGNSA. The DNA for the CDR3 is TGTGCCAGCAGCTTAGAAGCAGGGTACTCCTACGAGCAGTACTTC. This gives the protein CASSLEAGYSYEQYF. The full variable domain, its missing parts supplied by reference TRBV7-2 and TRBJ2-7, is GAGVSQSPSNKVTEKGKDVELRCDPISGHTALYWYRQSLGQGLEFLIYFQGNSAPDKSGLPSDRFSAERTGGSVSTLTIQRTQQEDSAVYLCASSLEAGYSYEQYFGPGTRLTVT.

This clonotype was observed at least ten times. The V call is TRBV20-1, the J call TRBJ2-7; D is uncertain. Germline V gene lookup returns CDR1 DFQATT and CDR2 SNEGSKA (reference sequence). V lost 3 bases and J 6 bases, leaving 3 bases between the germline ends. The CDR3 totals 9 residues. For the CDR3, the DNA is TGCAGTGCTAGCCTCGAGCAGTACTTC. Protein product: CSASLEQYF.

The table lists this clonotype with many counts. The rearrangement links TRBV5-1 to TRBJ2-7; TRBD1 matches at 8 bases. CDR1 and CDR2 (germline): SGHRS, YFSETQ. The V segment lost 4 bases and the J segment 2 bases; nucleotides outside the gene matches: 2. The CDR3 spans 13 residues. Written as DNA, the CDR3 is TGCGCCAGCAGCCCGGACAGGGCCTACGAGCAGTACTTC. This encodes CASSPDRAYEQYF.

This clonotype was detected many times. The chain is built from TRBV5-6 and TRBJ1-2; D is possibly TRBD1 (5 bases). The V gene's germline CDR1 is SGHDT and CDR2 YYEEEE. The CDR3 has 14 residues. V lost 1 base and J lost 0, with 7 bases in between. The CDR3 here is CASSLRQTNYGYTF. The CDR3 nucleotides are TGTGCCAGCAGCTTGCGACAGACTAACTATGGCTACACCTTC.

This chain joins TRBV28 and TRBJ2-3, with TRBD1 identical over 8 bases. The CDR3 is 16 residues long. V was clipped by 6 bases and J by 11 bases; unmatched bases: 19. Germline CDR1 reads MDHEN; CDR2 reads SYDVKM. CDR3 in DNA: TGTGCCAGCAGCTCTGTTAATACGGGCCTTACAGGGGGGCAGTATTTT. Translated: CASSSVNTGLTGGQYF.

The CDR3 sequence is CAWSGNLPGGYTF. The DNA of the CDR3 is TGTGCCTGGAGTGGAAATCTTCCGGGGGGCTACACCTTC. This sequence joins TRBV30 and TRBJ1-2; no firm D call. V dropped 1 base and J dropped 8 bases, with 14 bases sitting between them. Germline V CDR1 and CDR2: GTSNPN, SVGIG (reference sequence). The CDR3 totals 13 residues.

This clonotype was counted only a few times. This chain connects TRBV14 to TRBJ1-1, with a tentative D call TRBD1 (5 bases). CDR3 length: 15 residues. Germline values: CDR1 SGHDN, CDR2 FVKESK. V was clipped by 3 bases and J by 4 bases, with 15 bases between them. The CDR3 spells CASSQTRDWGTEAFF. The CDR3 nucleotides are TGTGCCAGCAGCCAGACACGGGACTGGGGCACTGAAGCTTTCTTT. The variable domain in full, completed from reference TRBV14 and TRBJ1-1, reads EAGVTQFPSHSVIEKGQTVTLRCDPISGHDNLYWYRRVMGKEIKFLLHFVKESKQDESGMPNNRFLAERTGGTYSTLKVQPAELEDSGVYFCASSQTRDWGTEAFFGQGTRLTVV.

This clonotype was found many times. V gene TRBV4-2 combines with J gene TRBJ2-1, with unresolved D. CDR1 and CDR2 (germline): LGHNA, YNFKEQ. The CDR3 totals 14 residues. V dropped 3 bases and J dropped 9 bases, with 15 bases sitting between them. This chain's CDR3 is CASSQPRGRGEQFF. CDR3 in DNA: TGTGCCAGCAGCCAGCCCCGCGGACGTGGTGAGCAGTTCTTC.

This clonotype occurred a few times. The chain uses TRBV7-9 and TRBJ2-7; D gene uncertain. The V and J ends lost 8 bases and 7 bases respectively, with 15 bases between them. The CDR3 has 12 amino acids. Looked up from germline, CDR1 is SEHNR and CDR2 is FQNEAQ (reference sequence). This chain's CDR3 is CASGLGPQEQYF. DNA for the CDR3: TGTGCCAGCGGCCTCGGGCCGCAAGAGCAGTACTTC.

The V and J genes are TRBV4-1 and TRBJ1-1; D gene unclear. This CDR3 is 11 amino acids long. From germline, CDR1 is MGHRA and CDR2 YSYEKL. Trimming shortened V by 8 bases and J by 6 bases, and 10 bases separated the two germline ends. CDR3 residues: CASQREAEAFF. CDR3 coding DNA: TGCGCCAGCCAGAGAGAGGCTGAAGCTTTCTTT.

Concerning this clonotype itself: A read error may explain this, as a much larger clone is one base away. The chain employs TRBV20-1 and TRBJ2-5; TRBD2 aligns across 10 bases. Germline CDR1 DFQATT, CDR2 SNEGSKA (reference sequence). CDR3 length equals 12 residues. The V gene end was trimmed by 5 bases and the J gene end by 11 bases; junction bases not matched to a gene: 8. CDR3 coding DNA: TGCAGTGCTGGAGCGGGGGGGCCTGAGCAGTACTTC. The encoded protein is CSAGAGGPEQYF.

This sequence joins TRBV4-2 and TRBJ2-1, with 8 bases fitting TRBD1. The CDR3 is 14 amino acids. In germline, CDR1 is LGHNA, CDR2 YNFKEQ. The J segment lost 10 bases and the V segment lost 0 bases, leaving 5 bases of the junction unmatched. CDR3 residues: CASSQDRGRGEQFF. CDR3 DNA sequence: TGTGCCAGCAGCCAAGACAGGGGGCGAGGGGAGCAGTTCTTC.

This clonotype appeared a single time. A much larger clonotype is one base distant, so this may be a read error. The gene calls are TRBV9 and TRBJ2-4, with unresolved D. Germline V lookup: CDR1 SGDLS, CDR2 YYNGEE. CDR3 length equals 14 residues. The CDR3 reads CASSVGSAKNIQDF. The CDR3 DNA follows: TGTGCCAGCAGCGTAGGGTCCGCCAAAAACATTCAGGACTTC.

This chain uses TRBV4-2 with TRBJ2-3, with D tentatively TRBD1 (5 bases). This CDR3 contains 17 residues. With 3 bases removed from V and 2 bases from J, the gap between germline ends came to 18 bases. The germline V gene encodes CDR1 LGHNA and CDR2 YNFKEQ. The CDR3 sequence is CASSHTRAGYNTDTQYF. The CDR3 DNA is TGTGCCAGCAGCCATACCCGGGCAGGGTATAACACAGATACGCAGTATTTT.

This clonotype has more than one count but fewer than ten. The chain joins TRBV7-3 to TRBJ1-4, with D perhaps matching TRBD1 (6 bases). Trimming shortened V by 5 bases and J by 2 bases, and 9 bases separated the two germline ends. Germline assignment: CDR1 SGHTA and CDR2 FQGTGA. The CDR3 contains 14 residues. The CDR3 here is CASSPTGTNEKLFF. In nucleotides, the CDR3 is TGTGCCAGCAGCCCCACAGGGACTAATGAAAAACTGTTTTTT.

This clonotype was observed at least ten times. CDR3 residues: CQLRGSDGYTF. The CDR3 nucleotides read TGCCAACTCAGGGGAAGCGATGGCTACACCTTC. The chain carries TRBV20-1 and TRBJ1-2; D perhaps matches TRBD1 (6 bases). The CDR3 extends over 11 amino acids. CDR1 is DFQATT, CDR2 SNEGSKA, per germline (reference sequence).